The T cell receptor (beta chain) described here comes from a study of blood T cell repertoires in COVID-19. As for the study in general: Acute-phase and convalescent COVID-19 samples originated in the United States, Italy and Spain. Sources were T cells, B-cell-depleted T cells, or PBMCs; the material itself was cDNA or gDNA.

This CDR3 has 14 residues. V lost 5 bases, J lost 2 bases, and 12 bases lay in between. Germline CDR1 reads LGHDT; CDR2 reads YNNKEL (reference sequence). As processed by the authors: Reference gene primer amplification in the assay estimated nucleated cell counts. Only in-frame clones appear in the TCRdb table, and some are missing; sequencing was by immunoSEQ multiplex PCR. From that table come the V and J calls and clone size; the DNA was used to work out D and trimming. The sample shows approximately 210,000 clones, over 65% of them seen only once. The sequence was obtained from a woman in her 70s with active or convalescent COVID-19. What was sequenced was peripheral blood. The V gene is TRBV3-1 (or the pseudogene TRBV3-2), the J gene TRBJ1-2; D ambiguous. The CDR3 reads CASSSDDTNYGYTF. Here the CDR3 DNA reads TGTGCCAGCAGCTCAGATGACACCAACTATGGCTACACCTTC.